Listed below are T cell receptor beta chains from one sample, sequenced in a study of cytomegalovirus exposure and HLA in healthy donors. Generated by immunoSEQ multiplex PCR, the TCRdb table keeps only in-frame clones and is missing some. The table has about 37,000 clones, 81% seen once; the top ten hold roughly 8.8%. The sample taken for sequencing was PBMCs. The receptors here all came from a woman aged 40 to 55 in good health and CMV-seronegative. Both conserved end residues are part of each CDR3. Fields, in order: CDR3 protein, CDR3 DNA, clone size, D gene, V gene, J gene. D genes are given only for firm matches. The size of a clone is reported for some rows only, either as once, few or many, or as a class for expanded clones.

CDR3: CASSLAGAAEAFF
DNA: TGCGCCAGCAGCTTGGCTGGGGCCGCTGAAGCTTTCTTT
size: NA
D: NA
V: TRBV5-1
J: TRBJ1-1

CDR3: CASRTRGNQPQHF
DNA: TGTGCCAGCCGGACACGGGGCAATCAGCCCCAGCATTTT
size: NA
D: NA
V: TRBV27
J: TRBJ1-5

CDR3: CASSPKEVAGTEAFF
DNA: TGTGCCAGCTCACCAAAGGAGGTCGCGGGGACTGAAGCTTTCTTT
size: NA
D: NA
V: TRBV18
J: TRBJ1-1

CDR3: CASSEAPRGNSPLHF
DNA: TGTGCCAGCAGTGAAGCGCCCAGGGGTAATTCACCCCTCCACTTT
size: NA
D: NA
V: TRBV6-1
J: TRBJ1-6

CDR3: CASSLVQNYGYTF
DNA: TGTGCCAGCAGCTTAGTACAGAACTATGGCTACACCTTC
size: NA
D: NA
V: TRBV7-2
J: TRBJ1-2

CDR3: CASSIRQGEKLFF
DNA: TGTGCCAGCAGCATCCGACAGGGTGAAAAACTGTTTTTT
size: few
D: TRBD1
V: TRBV5-6
J: TRBJ1-4

CDR3: CASSSYRGDGYTF
DNA: TGTGCCAGCAGCTCCTACAGGGGTGATGGCTACACCTTC
size: NA
D: TRBD1
V: TRBV28
J: TRBJ1-2

CDR3: CASSFDSGETQYF
DNA: TGTGCCAGCAGTTTTGACTCTGGGGAGACCCAGTACTTC
size: NA
D: NA
V: TRBV28
J: TRBJ2-5

CDR3: CASSLSAPYNEQFF
DNA: TGTGCCAGCAGTTTAAGCGCGCCGTACAATGAGCAGTTCTTC
size: NA
D: NA
V: TRBV27
J: TRBJ2-1

CDR3: CASSPSAHWDEQFF
DNA: TGTGCCAGCTCACCCTCAGCGCACTGGGATGAGCAGTTCTTC
size: once
D: NA
V: TRBV18
J: TRBJ2-1

CDR3: CASQSHGTQYF
DNA: TGTGCCAGCCAGTCTCATGGTACGCAGTATTTT
size: once
D: NA
V: TRBV6-5
J: TRBJ2-3

CDR3: CASNPLQGANQPQHF
DNA: TGTGCCAGCAATCCCTTGCAGGGGGCAAATCAGCCCCAGCATTTT
size: NA
D: TRBD1
V: TRBV6-1
J: TRBJ1-5

CDR3: CASSGRGQGNNEQFF
DNA: TGTGCCAGCAGCGGCCGGGGACAGGGAAACAATGAGCAGTTCTTC
size: few
D: TRBD1
V: TRBV5-8
J: TRBJ2-1

CDR3: CASNGPGTEAFF
DNA: TGCGCCAGCAACGGACCAGGGACTGAAGCTTTCTTT
size: NA
D: NA
V: TRBV5-1
J: TRBJ1-1

CDR3: CASSQGTSTETQYF
DNA: TGTGCCAGCAGCCAAGGGACTAGCACAGAGACCCAGTACTTC
size: NA
D: TRBD2
V: TRBV4-2
J: TRBJ2-5

CDR3: CASSSGQGGSYNEQFF
DNA: TGCGCCAGCAGCTCGGGACAGGGTGGTTCCTACAATGAGCAGTTCTTC
size: NA
D: TRBD1
V: TRBV5-1
J: TRBJ2-1

CDR3: CATAAGALSNQPQHF
DNA: TGTGCCACCGCCGCAGGGGCACTGAGCAATCAGCCCCAGCATTTT
size: NA
D: NA
V: TRBV15
J: TRBJ1-5

CDR3: CASSQVSSGGRNEQFF
DNA: TGCGCCAGCAGCCAGGTATCTAGCGGGGGGCGGAATGAGCAGTTCTTC
size: NA
D: TRBD2
V: TRBV4-3
J: TRBJ2-1

CDR3: CASSRGTGSSPLHF
DNA: TGTGCCAGTAGTAGGGGGACAGGGTCTTCACCCCTCCACTTT
size: NA
D: TRBD1
V: TRBV19
J: TRBJ1-6

CDR3: CASSPRRGQGEETQYF
DNA: TGTGCCAGTAGTCCCCGGCGGGGACAGGGAGAGGAGACCCAGTACTTC
size: NA
D: TRBD1
V: TRBV19
J: TRBJ2-5

CDR3: CASSLGRGSRLDTQYF
DNA: TGTGCCAGCAGCTTGGGTCGCGGCTCCCGTTTAGATACGCAGTATTTT
size: NA
D: NA
V: TRBV5-4
J: TRBJ2-3

CDR3: CASRPGLADSDTQYF
DNA: TGTGCCAGCAGACCGGGACTAGCGGATTCAGATACGCAGTATTTT
size: NA
D: TRBD2
V: TRBV2
J: TRBJ2-3

CDR3: CASTRDGGNSPLHF
DNA: TGTGCCAGCACTAGAGACGGGGGAAATTCACCCCTCCACTTT
size: NA
D: NA
V: TRBV2
J: TRBJ1-6

CDR3: CASSYSVDQPQHF
DNA: TGTGCCAGCAGTTACTCGGTAGATCAGCCCCAGCATTTT
size: NA
D: NA
V: TRBV6-5
J: TRBJ1-5

CDR3: CASSQRAAGGTEAFF
DNA: TGCGCCAGCAGCCAGCGCGCGGCAGGGGGCACTGAAGCTTTCTTT
size: NA
D: TRBD1
V: TRBV4-1
J: TRBJ1-1

CDR3: CASRTGGQSGANVLTF
DNA: TGCGCCAGCCGGACCGGGGGACAGTCTGGGGCCAACGTCCTGACTTTC
size: medium-sized
D: NA
V: TRBV5-1
J: TRBJ2-6

CDR3: CASSSQGGRKGTEAFF
DNA: TGCGCCAGCAGCTCCCAGGGGGGCAGGAAGGGCACTGAAGCTTTCTTT
size: medium-sized
D: TRBD1
V: TRBV5-1
J: TRBJ1-1

CDR3: CASSQAGQPGNTIYF
DNA: TGCGCCAGCAGCCAAGCCGGACAGCCAGGAAACACCATATATTTT
size: NA
D: NA
V: TRBV4-1
J: TRBJ1-3

CDR3: CASSGRGEDTEAFF
DNA: TGCGCCAGCAGCGGCAGGGGGGAGGACACTGAAGCTTTCTTT
size: NA
D: TRBD1
V: TRBV5-1
J: TRBJ1-1

CDR3: CASSPATNEKLFF
DNA: TGTGCCAGCAGCCCTGCAACTAATGAAAAACTGTTTTTT
size: once
D: NA
V: TRBV5-4
J: TRBJ1-4

CDR3: CASSPPGTSGPTDTQYF
DNA: TGTGCCAGCTCACCACCCGGGACTAGCGGCCCCACAGATACGCAGTATTTT
size: NA
D: TRBD2
V: TRBV18
J: TRBJ2-3

CDR3: CASSEYNQGANTEAFF
DNA: TGTGCCAGCAGTGAATATAATCAGGGTGCGAACACTGAAGCTTTCTTT
size: NA
D: NA
V: TRBV25-1
J: TRBJ1-1

CDR3: CASSLRQIESPLHF
DNA: TGTGCCAGCAGTTTGAGGCAAATTGAGTCACCCCTCCACTTT
size: NA
D: NA
V: TRBV27
J: TRBJ1-6

CDR3: CASSPQGRGGELFF
DNA: TGTGCCAGCAGCCCACAGGGCCGGGGCGGGGAGCTGTTTTTT
size: NA
D: NA
V: TRBV7-2
J: TRBJ2-2

CDR3: CASSLGPGEETQYF
DNA: TGTGCCAGCAGCTTGGGGCCAGGGGAGGAGACCCAGTACTTC
size: NA
D: NA
V: TRBV5-6
J: TRBJ2-5

CDR3: CASSPMGAREETQYF
DNA: TGTGCCAGCAGTCCCATGGGGGCCAGGGAAGAGACCCAGTACTTC
size: once
D: NA
V: TRBV28
J: TRBJ2-5

CDR3: CASRGFRSRGYTF
DNA: TGTGCCAGCAGAGGTTTCAGGTCTCGGGGCTACACCTTC
size: NA
D: NA
V: TRBV5-5
J: TRBJ1-2

CDR3: CASSLQPLGTEAFF
DNA: TGTGCCAGCAGCCTACAGCCCCTTGGCACTGAAGCTTTCTTT
size: NA
D: NA
V: TRBV7-2
J: TRBJ1-1

CDR3: CASSNRGSNREAFF
DNA: TGTGCCAGCTCCAACCGGGGGTCTAATAGGGAAGCTTTCTTT
size: NA
D: NA
V: TRBV18
J: TRBJ1-1

CDR3: CASSLQGVNEKLFF
DNA: TGTGCCAGCAGTTTACAGGGTGTTAATGAAAAACTGTTTTTT
size: once
D: NA
V: TRBV28
J: TRBJ1-4

CDR3: CASSPQGAGANVLTF
DNA: TGTGCCAGCAGTCCTCAGGGGGCCGGGGCCAACGTCCTGACTTTC
size: few
D: TRBD1
V: TRBV5-4
J: TRBJ2-6

CDR3: CASSWDSRNQPQHF
DNA: TGTGCCAGTAGTTGGGACAGCCGCAATCAGCCCCAGCATTTT
size: few
D: TRBD1
V: TRBV19
J: TRBJ1-5

CDR3: CASSRDRHGYTF
DNA: TGTGCCAGCAGCCGTGACAGACACGGCTACACCTTC
size: NA
D: NA
V: TRBV5-4
J: TRBJ1-2

CDR3: CASSIGGTGVRETQYF
DNA: TGTGCCAGTAGTATAGGAGGGACAGGGGTCCGTGAGACCCAGTACTTC
size: NA
D: TRBD1
V: TRBV19
J: TRBJ2-5

CDR3: CASSQQGVTEAFF
DNA: TGTGCCAGCAGCCAACAGGGCGTCACTGAAGCTTTCTTT
size: NA
D: NA
V: TRBV7-9
J: TRBJ1-1

CDR3: CASRRQGRHQPQHF
DNA: TGTGCAAGTCGCCGACAGGGACGGCATCAGCCCCAGCATTTT
size: few
D: NA
V: TRBV12-2
J: TRBJ1-5